Presented here are 11 T cell receptor beta chains from one specimen sequenced in a study of technical replicates of blood from a few donors. Sequencing was performed with immunoSEQ multiplex PCR; in TCRdb, only in-frame clones are kept and a portion is missing. In the table there are under 90,000 clones, roughly 96% of which are singletons. Source material: T cells isolated from PBMCs. The receptors derive from a human donor in good health.

The chain links TRBV4-1 to TRBJ1-1, with TRBD1 as a possible D gene (5 bases). CDR1 and CDR2 from the germline V gene are MGHRA and YSYEKL. The CDR3 covers 14 residues. V lost 1 base and J 5 bases, leaving 11 bases between the germline ends. The CDR3 DNA follows: TGCGCCAGCAGCCAAGGGGGCAGTGGGACTGAAGCTTTCTTT. Its protein product is CASSQGGSGTEAFF.

The chain combines TRBV28 with TRBJ1-4, with 7 bases that match TRBD1. Germline CDR1 reads MDHEN; CDR2 reads SYDVKM. The CDR3 totals 14 residues. V lost 6 bases to trimming and J lost 5 bases; unmatched junction nucleotides: 6. The CDR3 region has the DNA TGTGCCAGCAGCCCGGGACAGACAAATGAAAAACTGTTTTTT. It yields the protein CASSPGQTNEKLFF. Complete variable domain (other parts from reference TRBV28 and TRBJ1-4): DVKVTQSSRYLVKRTGEKVFLECVQDMDHENMFWYRQDPGLGLRLIYFSYDVKMKEKGDIPEGYSVSREKKERFSLILESASTNQTSMYLCASSPGQTNEKLFFGSGTQLSVL.

This clone was seen just once. This chain connects TRBV21-1 to TRBJ1-5; TRBD1 reflects the table's D call only, with no check against the DNA. TRBV21-1 is a known pseudogene. CDR3 length equals 18 residues. The CDR3 nucleotides read TGTGCCAGCAGCAACTTCTGGACAGCCCGTGGGAGCAATCAGCCCCAGCATTTT. Its protein product is CASSNFWTARGSNQPQHF.

The chain recombines TRBV4-1 with TRBJ2-2; the match to TRBD2 covers 14 bases. The trim removed 4 bases at V and 6 bases at J, leaving 7 bases unmatched. The CDR3 covers 17 residues. The germline CDR1 and CDR2 sequences are MGHRA and YSYEKL. CDR3 sequence reads: CASSLAPGLAGAGELFF. CDR3 nucleotides: TGCGCCAGCAGCCTTGCCCCGGGACTAGCGGGGGCCGGGGAGCTGTTTTTT.

This clone was counted once. The rearrangement joins TRBV4-1 to TRBJ1-5; 7 bases are shared with TRBD1. This CDR3 has 14 amino acids. The germline CDR1 and CDR2 sequences are MGHRA and YSYEKL. Losses at the gene ends were 2 bases for V and 3 bases for J; bases not matched to a gene: 1. This chain's CDR3 is CASSQQGVNQPQHF. As DNA, the CDR3 is TGCGCCAGCAGCCAACAGGGGGTCAATCAGCCCCAGCATTTT.

This clone was seen only once. The chain recombines TRBV7-9 with TRBJ2-5; D is undetermined. The CDR3 is 13 amino acids. Germline V CDR1 and CDR2: SEHNR, FQNEAQ (reference sequence). Trimming removed 5 bases from V and 4 bases from J, with 11 bases in between. CDR3 sequence: CASSLEVAETQYF. The CDR3 DNA sequence: TGTGCCAGCAGCCTCGAGGTAGCAGAGACCCAGTACTTC.

This clone appeared a single time. The J gene is TRBJ1-1, the V gene TRBV7-9; D is perhaps TRBD1 (6 bases). V was cut by 1 base and J by 0 bases, with 12 bases left in between. Germline V gives CDR1 SEHNR, CDR2 FQNEAQ (reference sequence). The CDR3 extends over 16 amino acids. The CDR3: CASSLGGGNLNTEAFF. The CDR3 nucleotides are TGTGCCAGCAGCTTAGGCGGGGGCAATTTGAACACTGAAGCTTTCTTT.

The V gene is TRBV7-9, the J gene TRBJ2-5; D may be TRBD1 (6 bases). CDR3 length: 15 amino acids. Germline V lookup: CDR1 SEHNR, CDR2 FQNEAQ (reference sequence). The ends were cut back, 4 bases at V and 1 base at J, with 13 bases in the middle. The CDR3 loop is CASSSNRDIQETQYF. Written as DNA, the CDR3 is TGTGCCAGCAGCTCGAACCGGGACATCCAAGAGACCCAGTACTTC. The whole variable domain, filled in from reference TRBV7-9 and TRBJ2-5, reads DTGVSQNPRHKITKRGQNVTFRCDPISEHNRLYWYRQTLGQGPEFLTYFQNEAQLEKSRLLSDRFSAERPKGSFSTLEIQRTEQGDSAMYLCASSSNRDIQETQYFGPGTRLLVL.

The DNA of the CDR3 is TGTGCCAGCAGGCGGACTAGCGTCTACGAGCAGTACTTC. It specifies CASRRTSVYEQYF. The chain links TRBV27 to TRBJ2-7; 9 bases align to TRBD2. Germline V lookup: CDR1 MNHEY, CDR2 SMNVEV (reference sequence). With V trimmed by 6 bases and J by 3 bases, 3 bases remained unmatched. The CDR3 length is 13 residues.

The chain has TRBV7-9 and TRBJ1-1, with D unresolved. The germline V and J ends were trimmed by 6 bases and 1 base, with 9 bases remaining between them. Germline values: CDR1 SEHNR, CDR2 FQNEAQ (reference sequence). The CDR3 extends over 13 amino acids. CDR3 amino acids: CASRAGWNTEAFF. CDR3 nucleotides: TGTGCCAGCAGGGCAGGTTGGAACACTGAAGCTTTCTTT.

V usage is TRBV30 and J usage is TRBJ1-5; no clear D. V was trimmed by 0 bases and J by 5 bases, leaving 11 bases between them. From germline, CDR1 is GTSNPN and CDR2 SVGIG (reference sequence). The CDR3 consists of 14 residues. In DNA form, the CDR3 reads TGTGCCTGGAGTGTAAGGGAGCGTTATCAGCCCCAGCATTTT. Protein: CAWSVRERYQPQHF.